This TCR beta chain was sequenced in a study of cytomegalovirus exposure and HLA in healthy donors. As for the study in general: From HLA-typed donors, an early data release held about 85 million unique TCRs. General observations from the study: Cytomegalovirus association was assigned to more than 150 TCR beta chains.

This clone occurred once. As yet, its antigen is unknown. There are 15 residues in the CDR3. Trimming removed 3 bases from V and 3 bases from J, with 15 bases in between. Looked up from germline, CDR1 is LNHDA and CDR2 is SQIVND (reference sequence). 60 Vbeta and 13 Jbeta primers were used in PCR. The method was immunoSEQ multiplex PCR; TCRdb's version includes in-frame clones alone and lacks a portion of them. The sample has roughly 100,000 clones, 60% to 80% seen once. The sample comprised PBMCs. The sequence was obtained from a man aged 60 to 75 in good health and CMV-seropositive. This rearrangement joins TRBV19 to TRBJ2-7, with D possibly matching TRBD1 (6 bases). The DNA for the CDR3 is TGTGCCAGTAGTATTTCAGGGGATGGGTACTACGAGCAGTACTTC. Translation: CASSISGDGYYEQYF.